This TCR beta chain originates from a study of blood T cell repertoires in COVID-19. Across the study: Material from acute and convalescent COVID-19 was sourced from the United States, Italy and Spain. In each case, the material was cDNA or gDNA derived from T cells, B-cell-depleted T cells, or PBMCs.

Under the authors' procedure: Counts of nucleated cells, estimated from reference gene primer amplification, were obtained. Clones were read by immunoSEQ multiplex PCR, and TCRdb kept only the in-frame ones, dropping some. The V and J calls and clone size come from that table; D and trimming were worked out from the DNA. The table includes more than 150,000 clones, less than 80% detected once. J was trimmed by 6 bases and V by 4 bases; bases with no gene match: 5. Germline V gives CDR1 SGHTA, CDR2 FQGNSA. The CDR3 totals 15 residues. The V gene is TRBV7-2, the J gene TRBJ2-3; 12 positions match TRBD2. This TCR derives from a man aged 50 to 60 who had recovered from COVID-19. The sequenced sample was peripheral blood. The CDR3 loop reads CASSSTSGSRDTQYF. The CDR3, as DNA: TGTGCCAGCAGCTCGACTAGCGGGAGTAGGGATACGCAGTATTTT.